Presented here are 31 T cell receptor beta chains from one specimen sequenced in a study of blood T cell repertoires in COVID-19. Sequencing used immunoSEQ multiplex PCR; TCRdb keeps in-frame clones, though not all of them. In the table there are 200,000 or so clones, 88% of which are singletons. Sequenced sample: PBMCs or T cells enriched from blood (not recorded which). Every receptor here comes from a woman in her forties with acute COVID-19.

The chain is built from TRBV6-6 and TRBJ1-2; 7 nucleotides align to TRBD1. The CDR3 sequence is 12 residues long. V was clipped by 8 bases and J by 5 bases; unmatched bases: 5. Germline loops: CDR1 MNHNY, CDR2 SVGAGI (reference sequence). As DNA, the CDR3 is TGTGCCAGCGGGACAGATACATATGGCTACACCTTC. This codes for CASGTDTYGYTF.

The chain joins TRBV29-1 to TRBJ1-2, with TRBD1 matching 8 bases. Germline CDR1 SQVTM, CDR2 ANQGSEA. The J segment lost 7 bases and the V segment lost 0 bases, leaving 19 bases of the junction unmatched. This CDR3 spans 18 amino acids. CDR3 DNA sequence: TGCAGCGTTGAAGATAGAGTGGGTTTTTTTTCAGGGGGCTGTGGCTACACCTTC. Amino acid sequence: CSVEDRVGFFSGGCGYTF.

The chain has TRBV7-6 and TRBJ2-3; 9 positions agree with TRBD2. Trimming removed 5 bases from V and 2 bases from J; junction bases left unmatched: 5. The V gene's germline CDR1 is SGHVS and CDR2 FNYEAQ. The CDR3 totals 15 residues. The CDR3: CASSQGLAATDTQYF. The CDR3 nucleotides read TGTGCCAGCAGCCAGGGACTAGCCGCCACAGATACGCAGTATTTT.

This chain links TRBV10-2 with TRBJ1-1; TRBD1 might be the D (5 bases). The CDR3 is 13 amino acids. Trimming cost V 4 bases and J 10 bases, with 16 bases left between them. From germline, CDR1 is WSHSY and CDR2 SAAADI. The CDR3 DNA is TGCGCCAGCAGTGTCCCGACAGTTTCGGTAGCTTTCTTT. This translates into CASSVPTVSVAFF.

The chain carries TRBV7-2 and TRBJ1-4; D call uncertain. The CDR3 has 15 amino acids. Trimming left V 0 bases short and J 5 bases short, with 10 bases between. Germline assignment: CDR1 SGHTA and CDR2 FQGNSA. The CDR3 here is CASSLAPGTNEKLFF. CDR3 in DNA: TGTGCCAGCAGCTTAGCCCCGGGTACAAATGAAAAACTGTTTTTT.

The V call is TRBV5-1, the J call TRBJ2-6; tentatively, D is TRBD1 (5 bases). The ends were cut back, 2 bases at V and 3 bases at J, with 15 bases in the middle. The germline CDR1 and CDR2 sequences are SGHRS and YFSETQ. The CDR3 loop spans 17 amino acids. The CDR3 sequence: CASSLDPRAVGANVLTF. CDR3 nucleotide sequence: TGCGCCAGCAGCTTAGATCCCAGGGCGGTTGGGGCCAACGTCCTGACTTTC.

V is TRBV6-5 and J is TRBJ1-2; tentative D call: TRBD1 (6 bases). The CDR3 sequence is 15 residues long. Germline V gene data show CDR1 as MNHEY and CDR2 as SVGAGI. Trimming left V 2 bases short and J 2 bases short, with 12 bases between. The CDR3 is CASSYVTGPNYGYTF. The CDR3, as DNA: TGTGCCAGCAGTTACGTCACAGGGCCCAACTATGGCTACACCTTC.

The J gene is TRBJ2-1, the V gene TRBV30; 9 nucleotides line up with TRBD2. Trimming took 4 bases from V and 3 from J; bases not matched to a gene: 4. Germline CDR1 is GTSNPN and CDR2 is SVGIG (reference sequence). There are 14 residues in the CDR3. The CDR3 sequence: CAWISGGGYNEQFF. The CDR3 DNA is TGTGCCTGGATTAGCGGGGGAGGCTACAATGAGCAGTTCTTC.

This clone was seen more than once but under ten times. The chain links TRBV5-4 to TRBJ1-1; 10 bases match TRBD1. The germline V gene has CDR1 SGHNT and CDR2 YYREEE (reference sequence). The CDR3 consists of 14 residues. V gave up 4 bases and J gave up 5 bases; unmatched junction bases: 5. This chain's CDR3 is CASSPDRGETEAFF. The CDR3 DNA sequence: TGTGCCAGCAGCCCGGACAGGGGGGAAACTGAAGCTTTCTTT.

This chain joins TRBV4-3 and TRBJ1-1; D possibly corresponds to TRBD1 (6 bases). The V and J ends lost 2 bases and 0 bases respectively, with 13 bases between them. Germline V gene lookup returns CDR1 LGHNA and CDR2 YSLEER. The CDR3 spans 16 residues. CDR3 nucleotides: TGCGCCAGCAGCCAAACCCTAACAGGGATGAACACTGAAGCTTTCTTT. Protein: CASSQTLTGMNTEAFF.

The genes are TRBV27 and TRBJ1-5; TRBD1 matches at 12 bases. The CDR3 sequence is 17 residues long. Germline loops: CDR1 MNHEY, CDR2 SMNVEV (reference sequence). Losses at the gene ends were 6 bases for V and 6 bases for J; bases not matched to a gene: 12. The CDR3 is CASRPGTGGYWGQPQHF. The CDR3 nucleotides read TGTGCCAGCAGACCCGGGACAGGGGGCTACTGGGGTCAGCCCCAGCATTTT.

In this sample, this clone turned up once. The gene calls are TRBV18 and TRBJ2-7, with 8 bases that match TRBD2. Per the germline V gene, CDR1 is KGHSH and CDR2 is LQKENI. The V segment lost 3 bases and the J segment 6 bases; nucleotides outside the gene matches: 16. This CDR3 has 17 residues. The CDR3 bases are TGTGCCAGCTCACCCCCCTATCCCGGGGGGGGCCTTTCCGAGCAGTACTTC. It codes for CASSPPYPGGGLSEQYF.

J is TRBJ1-2 and V is TRBV10-2; perhaps TRBD1 as D (5 bases). The V end was cut by 6 bases, the J end by 8 bases, with 22 bases between. Per germline, CDR1 WSHSY and CDR2 SAAADI. The CDR3 runs to 15 residues. CDR3 protein: CASRSTGLLSGGYTF. CDR3 sequence (DNA): TGCGCCAGCAGGTCCACGGGACTCCTCTCGGGAGGCTACACCTTC.

J is TRBJ2-3 and V is TRBV10-1, with 12 bases fitting TRBD2. This CDR3 has 14 residues. Germline V gene sequence: CDR1 WNHNN, CDR2 SYGVQD (reference sequence). With 8 bases clipped from V and 6 bases from J, the junction kept 6 bases outside the gene matches. This CDR3 is CASSSGGAGDTQYF. The CDR3 nucleotides are TGCGCCAGCTCTAGCGGGGGGGCAGGGGATACGCAGTATTTT.

This rearrangement joins TRBV14 to TRBJ1-6; D unclear. V was cut by 4 bases and J by 0 bases, with 4 bases left in between. Looked up from germline, CDR1 is SGHDN and CDR2 is FVKESK. The CDR3 totals 14 residues. The CDR3 nucleotides read TGTGCCAGCAGCCCGGGCTCCTATAATTCACCCCTCCACTTT. Translated, it gives CASSPGSYNSPLHF.

The rearrangement uses TRBV13 and TRBJ2-1; 7 nucleotides match TRBD2. CDR1 is PRHDT, CDR2 FYEKMQ, per germline (reference sequence). The length of the CDR3 is 13 residues. J was trimmed by 6 bases and V by 5 bases; bases with no gene match: 4. The CDR3 loop reads CASSPRESNEQFF. For the CDR3, the DNA is TGTGCCAGCAGCCCGCGGGAGAGCAATGAGCAGTTCTTC.

This chain joins TRBV10-3 and TRBJ1-6; TRBD1 agrees at 8 bases. The CDR3 contains 13 residues. Germline V gene data show CDR1 as ENHRY and CDR2 as SYGVKD. V gave up 6 bases and J gave up 7 bases; unmatched junction bases: 2. DNA for the CDR3: TGTGCCATCAGGGGACAGGAGAATTCACCCCTCCACTTT. This codes for CAIRGQENSPLHF.

V is TRBV9 and J is TRBJ2-1, with 8 bases matching TRBD2. Germline V gene sequence: CDR1 SGDLS, CDR2 YYNGEE. The CDR3 spans 16 residues. Trimming removed 3 bases from V and 4 bases from J; junction bases left unmatched: 9. The CDR3 sequence: CASSASGSGSYNEQFF. CDR3 coding DNA: TGTGCCAGCAGCGCGTCGGGGAGCGGGAGTTACAATGAGCAGTTCTTC. The complete variable domain, with remaining parts taken from reference TRBV9 and TRBJ2-1, reads DSGVTQTPKHLITATGQRVTLRCSPRSGDLSVYWYQQSLDQGLQFLIQYYNGEERAKGNILERFSAQQFPDLHSELNLSSLELGDSALYFCASSASGSGSYNEQFFGPGTRLTVL.

The rearrangement joins TRBV10-3 to TRBJ1-2, with D possibly matching TRBD1 (5 bases). Germline CDR1 ENHRY, CDR2 SYGVKD. This CDR3 is 13 amino acids long. The V and J ends lost 4 bases and 3 bases respectively, with 9 bases between them. The CDR3 DNA reads as TGTGCCATCAGTGGCAGGGTAGACTATGGCTACACCTTC. It yields the protein CAISGRVDYGYTF.

The gene calls are TRBV19 and TRBJ1-1; D unresolved. V was cut by 8 bases and J by 6 bases, with 10 bases left in between. Germline CDR1 and CDR2: LNHDA and SQIVND (reference sequence). CDR3 length equals 11 residues. The CDR3 spells CASGQVAEAFF. The CDR3, as DNA: TGTGCCAGTGGTCAGGTGGCTGAAGCTTTCTTT.

J is TRBJ1-2 and V is TRBV5-4; the D is unclear. The V end was cut by 0 bases, the J end by 5 bases, with 8 bases between. CDR1 and CDR2 (germline): SGHNT, YYREEE (reference sequence). CDR3 size: 13 residues. The CDR3 here is CASSLAGVYGYTF. CDR3 nucleotides: TGTGCCAGCAGCTTGGCAGGTGTGTATGGCTACACCTTC.

The chain couples TRBV19 to TRBJ1-1, with no clear D. The length of the CDR3 is 14 residues. Trimming shortened V by 3 bases and J by 1 base, and 9 bases separated the two germline ends. Germline V gives CDR1 LNHDA, CDR2 SQIVND (reference sequence). The CDR3: CASSIPGRNTEAFF. Written as DNA, the CDR3 is TGTGCCAGTAGTATCCCGGGAAGGAACACTGAAGCTTTCTTT.

A few counts support this clone. V is TRBV29-1 and J is TRBJ2-7; D gene ambiguous. The V end lost 4 bases, the J end lost 3 bases, and 10 bases lay between the germline ends. CDR3 length: 12 residues. Germline values: CDR1 SQVTM, CDR2 ANQGSEA. The CDR3 nucleotides are TGCAGCGTTGGGTTCTCTAACTACGAGCAGTACTTC. It translates to CSVGFSNYEQYF.

This clone turned up a few times. The CDR3: CAIPPEPELTGELFF. CDR3 DNA: TGTGCCATCCCCCCGGAGCCGGAACTTACCGGGGAGCTGTTTTTT. The V and J genes are TRBV5-4 and TRBJ2-2; no reliable D call. Trimming pared 9 bases from V and 5 bases from J, leaving 20 bases between. The germline V gene encodes CDR1 SGHNT and CDR2 YYREEE (reference sequence). This CDR3 region has 15 residues.

The chain recombines TRBV30 with TRBJ2-5; possibly TRBD1 for D (6 bases). The CDR3 is 13 amino acids. Looked up from germline, CDR1 is GTSNPN and CDR2 is SVGIG (reference sequence). Trimming took 3 bases from V and 2 from J, leaving 10 bases between them. The CDR3 reads CAWRLQGQETQYF. As DNA, the CDR3 is TGTGCCTGGAGATTACAGGGACAAGAGACCCAGTACTTC.

This clone came up once. V and J are TRBV18 and TRBJ1-1; weak D call: TRBD1 (6 bases). Between the trimmed V and J ends, which lost 2 bases and 2 bases, there was a span of 9 bases. CDR3 size: 14 residues. Germline CDR1 KGHSH, CDR2 LQKENI. The DNA of the CDR3 is TGTGCCAGCTCACCAAGACAGGATAACACTGAAGCTTTCTTT. Its protein is CASSPRQDNTEAFF.

Written as DNA, the CDR3 is TGTGCCAGCTCACGCGGGACAGGGGACACTGAAGCTTTCTTT. This translates into CASSRGTGDTEAFF. The rearrangement uses TRBV18 and TRBJ1-1; 10 bases align to TRBD1. The germline V gene has CDR1 KGHSH and CDR2 LQKENI. After removal of 4 bases from V and 3 bases from J, the junction contained 2 bases not matched to a gene. The CDR3 is made up of 14 amino acids.

The chain is built from TRBV3-1 (or the pseudogene TRBV3-2) and TRBJ1-2, with a possible D match to TRBD1 (5 bases). Germline-derived CDR1 and CDR2 are LGHDT and YNNKEL (reference sequence). The CDR3 loop spans 14 amino acids. The V gene lost 0 bases and the J gene lost 5 bases, with 10 bases spanning the gap. The CDR3 spells CASSQDGAAYGYTF. For the CDR3, the DNA is TGTGCCAGCAGCCAAGATGGGGCGGCATATGGCTACACCTTC.

The chain joins TRBV5-1 to TRBJ1-1; TRBD1 might be the D (6 bases). CDR1 is SGHRS and CDR2 is YFSETQ in the germline V gene. Deletions cut 4 bases from V and 1 base from J, with 11 bases between. The CDR3 runs to 14 residues. CDR3: CASSRDRWNTEAFF. The CDR3 DNA reads TGCGCCAGCAGCCGTGACAGGTGGAACACTGAAGCTTTCTTT.

This clone was seen just once. This chain uses TRBV30 with TRBJ1-5; 7 positions agree with TRBD1. V shed 0 bases and J 7 bases; nucleotides not matched to a gene: 9. CDR3 length equals 15 residues. CDR1 GTSNPN and CDR2 SVGIG come from the germline V gene (reference sequence). The CDR3 sequence: CAWSVRPGGRQPQHF. The CDR3 DNA is TGTGCCTGGAGTGTAAGGCCAGGGGGGCGGCAGCCCCAGCATTTT.

The rearrangement links TRBV4-3 to TRBJ2-3; TRBD2 might be the D (7 bases). Trimming took 0 bases from V and 3 from J, leaving 22 bases between them. CDR3 length: 19 amino acids. Germline CDR1 LGHNA, CDR2 YSLEER. This CDR3 is CASSQERGGAAPGTDTQYF. The CDR3 DNA follows: TGCGCCAGCAGCCAAGAGAGAGGGGGGGCGGCCCCCGGTACAGATACGCAGTATTTT.